Shown below are 27 T cell receptor beta chains from a single sample sequenced in a study of radiation and T cells in renal cell carcinoma. Described time point: baseline pretreatment blood. Treatment of the sample: 15 Gy SBRT to primary tumor, nephrectomy 4 weeks later. Libraries were prepared by immunoSEQ multiplex PCR; TCRdb keeps only in-frame clonotypes and omits some of them. The table includes approximately 150,000 clones, over 65% detected once. Sequencing was performed on blood, taken from a patient whose treatment included radiotherapy and nephrectomy. The source is a woman in her forties or fifties with renal cell carcinoma.

Concerning this clone itself: The same CDR3 is also encoded by other DNA sequences in this sample. The J gene is TRBJ1-2, the V gene TRBV7-9; D not resolved. CDR3 length: 13 amino acids. Germline values: CDR1 SEHNR, CDR2 FQNEAQ (reference sequence). V lost 0 bases and J lost 2, with 4 bases in between. The CDR3 DNA is TGTGCCAGCAGCTTAGCGGGGAACTATGGCTACACCTTC. Its translation is CASSLAGNYGYTF.

The chain has TRBV5-1 and TRBJ2-7; 7 bases line up with TRBD1. Trimming removed 4 bases from V and 7 bases from J; junction bases left unmatched: 11. There are 14 residues in the CDR3. From germline, CDR1 is SGHRS and CDR2 YFSETQ. CDR3 sequence (DNA): TGCGCCAGCAGCACAATGACAGGGAGTCGGGAGCAGTACTTC. Its translation: CASSTMTGSREQYF.

V usage is TRBV4-3 and J usage is TRBJ2-7; D is ambiguous. This CDR3 is 16 amino acids long. From germline, CDR1 is LGHNA and CDR2 YSLEER. The V end was cut by 0 bases, the J end by 1 base, with 13 bases between. The DNA of the CDR3 is TGCGCCAGCAGCCAAGATTTTATTGGGGTATCCTACGAGCAGTACTTC. This codes for CASSQDFIGVSYEQYF.

The rearrangement uses TRBV5-6 and TRBJ1-5; D is possibly TRBD1 (5 bases). The germline V gene has CDR1 SGHDT and CDR2 YYEEEE. The CDR3 is made up of 16 amino acids. With 1 base removed from V and 0 bases from J, the gap between germline ends came to 11 bases. The CDR3 DNA follows: TGTGCCAGCAGCTTGATGGCGGGACCTAGCAATCAGCCCCAGCATTTT. Translating it yields CASSLMAGPSNQPQHF.

V and J are TRBV4-2 and TRBJ2-3; unclear D gene. V lost 4 bases to trimming and J lost 4 bases, with 9 bases between them. This CDR3 is built from 13 residues. The germline gives CDR1 LGHNA, CDR2 YNFKEQ. CDR3 sequence (DNA): TGTGCCAGCAGCCCCAGTCGGGCAGATACGCAGTATTTT. Its translation is CASSPSRADTQYF.

The chain couples TRBV10-1 to TRBJ2-7; tentatively, D is TRBD2 (5 bases). The CDR3 is made up of 14 amino acids. Between the trimmed V and J ends, which lost 6 bases and 6 bases, there was a span of 18 bases. CDR1 WNHNN and CDR2 SYGVQD come from the germline V gene (reference sequence). The CDR3 nucleotides are TGCGCCAGCAGGGGAGACCTGGGAGCTGGCGAGCAGTACTTC. It specifies CASRGDLGAGEQYF.

A single count supports this clone. J is TRBJ1-5 and V is TRBV27; unclear D gene. Trimming took off 3 bases at V and 0 bases at J, with 9 bases between the two ends. Germline lookup yields CDR1 MNHEY and CDR2 SMNVEV (reference sequence). This CDR3 contains 15 residues. DNA of the CDR3: TGTGCCAGCAGTTTTTCGACGGGTAGCAATCAGCCCCAGCATTTT. This sequence encodes CASSFSTGSNQPQHF.

This clone was found once. The J gene is TRBJ2-3, the V gene TRBV9; no reliable D call. The CDR3 covers 12 residues. CDR1 and CDR2 from the germline V gene are SGDLS and YYNGEE. V shed 4 bases and J shed 6 bases, with 9 bases lying between them. The CDR3 loop reads CASSPPEDTQYF. CDR3 in DNA: TGTGCCAGCAGCCCCCCCGAGGATACGCAGTATTTT.

V and J are TRBV28 and TRBJ1-4; D remains unclear. Germline assignment: CDR1 MDHEN and CDR2 SYDVKM. The CDR3 consists of 13 residues. With 3 bases removed from V and 8 bases from J, the gap between germline ends came to 10 bases. CDR3 nucleotide sequence: TGTGCCAGCAGTTTGGGCTCGAAGGAAAAACTGTTTTTT. This sequence encodes CASSLGSKEKLFF.

The V gene is TRBV5-1, the J gene TRBJ2-7; 8 positions match TRBD1. The germline gives CDR1 SGHRS, CDR2 YFSETQ. V shed 4 bases and J 0 bases; nucleotides not matched to a gene: 6. The CDR3 has 15 amino acids. The CDR3 loop is CASSPDRVTSYEQYF. The CDR3 DNA follows: TGCGCCAGCAGCCCGGACAGGGTGACCTCCTACGAGCAGTACTTC.

This chain joins TRBV11-2 and TRBJ1-5; D remains ambiguous. Germline CDR1 SGHAT, CDR2 FQNNGV. V was cut by 1 base and J by 7 bases, with 14 bases left in between. This CDR3 comprises 15 residues. CDR3 in DNA: TGTGCCAGCAGCTTAGTCCCCGGCACTGACCAGCCCCAGCATTTT. Translating it yields CASSLVPGTDQPQHF. Full variable domain (rest looked up from reference TRBV11-2 and TRBJ1-5): EAGVAQSPRYKIIEKRQSVAFWCNPISGHATLYWYQQILGQGPKLLIQFQNNGVVDDSQLPKDRFSAERLKGVDSTLKIQPAKLEDSAVYLCASSLVPGTDQPQHFGDGTRLSIL.

This chain uses TRBV6-5 with TRBJ2-5; D is uncertain. The J call is uncertain, as TRBJ2-7 better fits the DNA end. The length of the CDR3 is 13 residues. In germline, CDR1 is MNHEY, CDR2 SVGAGI. The CDR3 sequence: CASSDPPRYEQYF. CDR3 sequence (DNA): TGTGCCAGCAGTGATCCCCCCCGGTACGAGCAGTACTTC.

The chain couples TRBV28 to TRBJ2-1; D not certain. V gave up 6 bases and J gave up 6 bases, with 15 bases separating them. Germline V lookup: CDR1 MDHEN, CDR2 SYDVKM. The CDR3 consists of 14 residues. The CDR3 region has the DNA TGTGCCAGCAGCCTAAACTGGGCCCCCAATGAGCAGTTCTTC. Its protein product is CASSLNWAPNEQFF.

This clone was detected once. The chain couples TRBV4-1 to TRBJ2-7; D is uncertain. Germline V gene sequence: CDR1 MGHRA, CDR2 YSYEKL. V lost 5 bases and J lost 0, with 14 bases in between. The CDR3 has 15 amino acids. CDR3 DNA sequence: TGCGCCAGCAGCTTTTACCTCGCTGTCTCCTACGAGCAGTACTTC. Its translation: CASSFYLAVSYEQYF.

The V and J genes are TRBV2 and TRBJ2-7; D is undetermined. Germline V gene data show CDR1 as SNHLY and CDR2 as FYNNEI. The CDR3 runs to 13 residues. Trimming pared 6 bases from V and 2 bases from J, leaving 11 bases between. CDR3 coding DNA: TGTGCCAGCAGGCCGGGCTCCACCTACGAGCAGTACTTC. Translating gives CASRPGSTYEQYF.

Many counts were recorded for this clone. This chain uses TRBV9 with TRBJ1-5, with D maybe TRBD1 (5 bases). The CDR3 consists of 14 residues. Trimming stripped 3 bases from V and 1 base from J, with 8 bases between. Germline CDR1 reads SGDLS; CDR2 reads YYNGEE. CDR3 in amino acids: CASSGGQSNQPQHF. CDR3 coding DNA: TGTGCCAGCAGCGGCGGACAAAGCAATCAGCCCCAGCATTTT.

The genes are TRBV5-4 and TRBJ2-7; the match to TRBD2 covers 15 bases. Germline trimming cut 4 bases from V and 3 bases from J; bases unmatched to any gene: 2. The CDR3 is 15 residues long. The germline CDR1 and CDR2 sequences are SGHNT and YYREEE (reference sequence). Written as DNA, the CDR3 is TGTGCCAGCAGCGCGGGACTAGCGGGAGGCTACGAGCAGTACTTC. This encodes CASSAGLAGGYEQYF.

This clone was detected only a few times. The chain couples TRBV9 to TRBJ2-2; D is perhaps TRBD1 (5 bases). Between the trimmed V and J ends, which lost 0 bases and 0 bases, there was a span of 6 bases. Looked up from germline, CDR1 is SGDLS and CDR2 is YYNGEE. The CDR3 spans 15 residues. CDR3 amino acids: CASSVAGTNTGELFF. The CDR3 nucleotides are TGTGCCAGCAGCGTAGCAGGGACGAACACCGGGGAGCTGTTTTTT.

CDR3 protein: CASSLNRDQPQHF. Written as DNA, the CDR3 is TGTGCCAGCAGCCTCAACAGGGATCAGCCCCAGCATTTT. V gene TRBV7-6 combines with J gene TRBJ1-5; D possibly corresponds to TRBD1 (6 bases). CDR3 length: 13 amino acids. Germline CDR1 is SGHVS and CDR2 is FNYEAQ. The germline V and J ends were trimmed by 5 bases and 5 bases, with 10 bases remaining between them.

This sequence joins TRBV19 and TRBJ1-1; D may be TRBD1 (6 bases). The CDR3 totals 14 residues. Trimming took off 7 bases at V and 1 base at J, with 13 bases between the two ends. The V gene's germline CDR1 is LNHDA and CDR2 SQIVND (reference sequence). The CDR3 DNA sequence: TGTGCCAGTAATGAGGGGGACCCGAACACTGAAGCTTTCTTT. Protein sequence: CASNEGDPNTEAFF.

This clone was observed a handful of times. The V call is TRBV27, the J call TRBJ2-2; D unclear. The germline V gene encodes CDR1 MNHEY and CDR2 SMNVEV (reference sequence). This CDR3 contains 12 residues. The V end was cut by 9 bases, the J end by 4 bases, with 9 bases between. The CDR3 nucleotides read TGTGCCAGTGGAAGGGTCACCGGGGAGCTGTTTTTT. Protein product: CASGRVTGELFF.

The V and J genes are TRBV7-9 and TRBJ2-3, with 7 bases aligning to TRBD2. V lost 5 bases to trimming and J lost 2 bases; unmatched junction nucleotides: 7. CDR1 and CDR2 from the germline V gene are SEHNR and FQNEAQ (reference sequence). This CDR3 has 15 residues. The CDR3 is CASSLSSGDTDTQYF. The CDR3 region has the DNA TGTGCCAGCAGCCTTTCTAGCGGAGACACAGATACGCAGTATTTT.

This chain connects TRBV7-2 to TRBJ1-4; D might be TRBD1 (5 bases). Between the trimmed V and J ends, which lost 1 base and 7 bases, there was a span of 10 bases. Germline V gene data show CDR1 as SGHTA and CDR2 as FQGNSA. CDR3 size: 14 residues. This CDR3 reads CASSLGGPGEKLFF. In DNA form, the CDR3 reads TGTGCCAGCAGCTTAGGGGGCCCCGGTGAAAAACTGTTTTTT. Together with reference TRBV7-2 and TRBJ1-4, the CDR3 gives the full variable domain: GAGVSQSPSNKVTEKGKDVELRCDPISGHTALYWYRQSLGQGLEFLIYFQGNSAPDKSGLPSDRFSAERTGGSVSTLTIQRTQQEDSAVYLCASSLGGPGEKLFFGSGTQLSVL.

V usage is TRBV6-5 and J usage is TRBJ2-1; 11 nucleotides match TRBD2. The CDR3 length is 15 residues. Germline values: CDR1 MNHEY, CDR2 SVGAGI. With V trimmed by 10 bases and J by 4 bases, 9 bases remained unmatched. The CDR3 nucleotides read TGTGCCACATCCCCACTAGCGGGAGCTTACAATGAGCAGTTCTTC. Translation: CATSPLAGAYNEQFF.

The V gene is TRBV6-5, the J gene TRBJ1-5, with D uncertain. V lost 1 base, J lost 7 bases, and 11 bases lay in between. The germline CDR1 and CDR2 sequences are MNHEY and SVGAGI. The CDR3 has 14 residues. As DNA, the CDR3 is TGTGCCAGCAGTTACTTTTCGGGTGCCCAGCCCCAGCATTTT. Its protein product is CASSYFSGAQPQHF.

In its sample, this clone was seen a few times. The chain recombines TRBV20-1 with TRBJ2-7; the D is unclear. The CDR3 loop spans 11 amino acids. Trimming pared 0 bases from V and 4 bases from J, leaving 4 bases between. Germline lookup yields CDR1 DFQATT and CDR2 SNEGSKA (reference sequence). The CDR3 loop reads CSARETYEQYF. As DNA, the CDR3 is TGCAGTGCTAGAGAGACTTACGAGCAGTACTTC.

The V and J genes are TRBV10-3 and TRBJ2-3, with 7 positions matching TRBD1. In germline, CDR1 is ENHRY, CDR2 SYGVKD. The CDR3 consists of 13 residues. The junction had 5 bases not matched to a gene; V was cut back by 8 bases and J by 3 bases. Here the CDR3 DNA reads TGTGCCATCGGATCGACAGGGACAGATACGCAGTATTTT. Translation: CAIGSTGTDTQYF.